These 7 T cell receptor beta chains came from one sample sequenced in a study of T-cell reconstitution after alpha-beta-depleted transplantation in children. The library targeted TCRbeta and was prepared with unique molecular identifiers. TCRdb independently ran MiXCR on the PCR reads; one entry per CDR3 protein. The top ten hold 27% of the sample, which has about 440,000 distinct CDR3 sequences, 43% seen once. The starting material was PBMCs, obtained before TCRalphabeta/CD19-depleted stem cell transplant. The receptors were gathered from a girl aged 2-9 years with aplastic anemia, due to receive a stem cell transplant.

The sample holds many counts of this clonotype. The rearrangement joins TRBV28 to TRBJ2-7; tentatively, D is TRBD1 (7 bases). CDR1 and CDR2 from the germline V gene are MDHEN and SYDVKM. This CDR3 spans 14 amino acids. Between the trimmed V and J ends, which lost 2 bases and 4 bases, there was a span of 12 bases. The CDR3 region has the DNA TGTGCCAGCAGTTTAGGAGGGGGCCGGTACGAGCAGTACTTC. It translates to CASSLGGGRYEQYF.

The gene calls are TRBV4-1 and TRBJ2-3; TRBD2 agrees at 12 bases. The ends lost 0 bases at V and 0 bases at J; junction bases unmatched: 1. Germline values: CDR1 MGHRA, CDR2 YSYEKL. The CDR3 sequence is 17 residues long. The CDR3 bases are TGCGCCAGCAGCCAAGACGGGACTAGCGGGAGCACAGATACGCAGTATTTT. This codes for CASSQDGTSGSTDTQYF.

This clonotype has more than one count but fewer than ten. The V and J genes are TRBV6-5 and TRBJ1-1, with TRBD1 identical over 10 bases. The V segment lost 4 bases and the J segment 5 bases; nucleotides outside the gene matches: 7. CDR3 length: 15 residues. Germline assignment: CDR1 MNHEY and CDR2 SVGAGI. The CDR3 loop reads CASSSAGTGVTEAFF. The CDR3 nucleotides are TGTGCCAGCAGTTCCGCGGGGACAGGGGTGACTGAAGCTTTCTTT.

The chain is built from TRBV29-1 and TRBJ2-3; weak D call: TRBD2 (6 bases). Trimming pared 5 bases from V and 5 bases from J, leaving 14 bases between. This CDR3 is 13 amino acids long. Looked up from germline, CDR1 is SQVTM and CDR2 is ANQGSEA. This CDR3 reads CSVSALAVDTQYF. CDR3 coding DNA: TGCAGCGTTTCGGCCTTAGCGGTAGATACGCAGTATTTT.

This clonotype was observed a handful of times. The rearrangement joins TRBV5-1 to TRBJ1-4; D is unclear. This CDR3 is built from 12 residues. Germline lookup yields CDR1 SGHRS and CDR2 YFSETQ. Trimming stripped 4 bases from V and 8 bases from J, with 9 bases between. This CDR3 is CASSERGEKLFF. CDR3 in DNA: TGCGCCAGCAGCGAACGGGGAGAAAAACTGTTTTTT.

The chain has TRBV20-1 and TRBJ2-4, with unresolved D. The V and J ends lost 3 bases and 7 bases respectively, with 10 bases between them. The CDR3 length is 12 residues. CDR1 is DFQATT, CDR2 SNEGSKA, per germline (reference sequence). CDR3 nucleotide sequence: TGCAGTGCTAGTTCGGGTTCCAACATTCAGTACTTC. It encodes CSASSGSNIQYF.

This clonotype was seen ten or more times. The gene calls are TRBV12-3 or TRBV12-4 and TRBJ2-2, with 9 nucleotides matching TRBD2. CDR3 length: 18 residues. Trimming took 3 bases from V and 1 from J; bases not matched to a gene: 9. CDR3 sequence: CASSFGASGMLNTGELFF. The CDR3 coding sequence is TGTGCCAGCAGTTTCGGGGCTAGCGGGATGTTGAACACCGGGGAGCTGTTTTTT.